Included here is one T cell receptor beta chain sequence, with context. This entry belongs to a study of T-cell reconstitution after alpha-beta-depleted transplantation in children. The trim removed 0 bases at V and 6 bases at J, leaving 11 bases unmatched. This CDR3 contains 16 residues. The V gene's germline CDR1 is SQVTM and CDR2 ANQGSEA. Construction of the TCRbeta library involved unique molecular identifiers. TCRdb reanalysed the PCR reads using MiXCR and keeps one entry per CDR3 protein. Here the sample spans about 480,000 distinct CDR3 sequences, about an eighth being singletons. The source was PBMCs from the stem cell graft donor, collected from the stem cell graft. The rearrangement links TRBV29-1 to TRBJ2-7, with 10 positions matching TRBD2. The clonotype was recovered from a human donor who donated a stem cell graft to a child with combined immunodeficiency. The CDR3 region has the DNA TGCAGCGTTGAAGATCTGGGGCCTAGCGGGAGAGTCGAGCAGTACTTC. Encoded protein: CSVEDLGPSGRVEQYF.